This TCR beta chain was recorded in a study of T cells after yellow fever vaccination. Whole-study findings and limits: There was a small share of clonotypes that showed up in both the CD4 and CD8 compartments. Weaker in magnitude, the secondary response showed a faster peak on day 5 versus 15. At approximately 95% for CD4 and over 80% for CD8, most primary-vaccination clones showed up again after the booster.

TCR cDNA was made by 5'RACE template switching, adding a universal primer site and UMIs. TCRdb fed the 5' RACE reads into MiXCR, producing one record per CDR3 protein. Counted here are about 210,000 distinct CDR3 sequences, under 3.5% occurring once; the ten biggest clones make up roughly 3%. This clonotype has only a few counts. The antigen is not known. Sequencing used CD4+ T cells sorted from PBMCs, obtained 10 days after the yellow fever booster vaccination. The sequence derives from a young man who received the YFV17D yellow fever vaccine.

The chain's CDR3 is CASSPQDTDQPQHF. The CDR3 DNA reads TGTGCCAGCTCACCCCAGGACACCGATCAGCCCCAGCATTTT. This chain uses TRBV18 with TRBJ1-5, with a possible D match to TRBD1 (5 bases). The germline V gene encodes CDR1 KGHSH and CDR2 LQKENI. V gave up 3 bases and J gave up 5 bases, with 11 bases separating them. CDR3 size: 14 residues.